The text below deals with one TCR beta chain. These data originate in a study of blood T cell repertoires in COVID-19. The protocol was immunoSEQ multiplex PCR, while the TCRdb copy is restricted to in-frame clones and leaves out a portion. In the table there are roughly 110,000 clones, around 85% of which are singletons. This TCR was recovered from an older woman with COVID-19, enrolled during active disease. Source material: peripheral blood.

The CDR3 sequence: CASSQVPSTGSEQYF. The DNA for the CDR3 is TGCGCCAGCAGCCAAGTCCCATCGACAGGGAGCGAGCAGTACTTC. The chain carries TRBV4-1 and TRBJ2-7; 7 bases match TRBD1. After removal of 1 base from V and 6 bases from J, the junction contained 9 bases not matched to a gene. From germline, CDR1 is MGHRA and CDR2 YSYEKL. CDR3 length: 15 residues.